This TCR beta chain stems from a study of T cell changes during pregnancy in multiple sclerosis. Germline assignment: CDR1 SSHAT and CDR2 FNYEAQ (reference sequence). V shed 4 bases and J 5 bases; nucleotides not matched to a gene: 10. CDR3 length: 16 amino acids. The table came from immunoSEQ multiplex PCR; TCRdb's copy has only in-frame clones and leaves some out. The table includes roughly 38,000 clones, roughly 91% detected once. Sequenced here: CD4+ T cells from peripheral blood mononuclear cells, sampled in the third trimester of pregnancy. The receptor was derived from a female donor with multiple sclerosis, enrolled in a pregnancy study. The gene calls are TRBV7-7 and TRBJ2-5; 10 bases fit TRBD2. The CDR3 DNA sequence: TGTGCCAGCAGCTCTAAACGACTAGCGGGTACGGAGACCCAGTACTTC. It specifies CASSSKRLAGTETQYF.